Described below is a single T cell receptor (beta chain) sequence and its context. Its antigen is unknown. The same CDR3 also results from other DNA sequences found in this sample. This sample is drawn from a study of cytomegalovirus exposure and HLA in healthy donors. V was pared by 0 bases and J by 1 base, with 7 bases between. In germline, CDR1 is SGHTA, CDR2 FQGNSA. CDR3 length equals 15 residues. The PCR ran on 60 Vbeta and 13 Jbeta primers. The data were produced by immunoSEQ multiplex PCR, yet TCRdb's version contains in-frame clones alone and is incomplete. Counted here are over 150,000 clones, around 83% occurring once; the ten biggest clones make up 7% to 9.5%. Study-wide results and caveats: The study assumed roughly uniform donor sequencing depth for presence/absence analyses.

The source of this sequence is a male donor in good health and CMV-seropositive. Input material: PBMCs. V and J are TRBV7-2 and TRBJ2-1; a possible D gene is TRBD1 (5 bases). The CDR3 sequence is CASSLARGSYNEQFF. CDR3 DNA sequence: TGTGCCAGCAGCTTAGCTAGGGGTTCCTACAATGAGCAGTTCTTC.